The clone carrying this T cell receptor (beta chain) was observed a few times. The antigen is unknown. The data stem from a study of radiotherapy plus CTLA-4 blockade in lung cancer. Study-wide points: In blood, early T cell clone dynamics reportedly predicted response best, together with interferon-beta. Expansion in blood of tumor-derived TCR clones was seen after radiotherapy plus ipilimumab.

Only in-frame clones appear in the TCRdb table, and some are missing; sequencing was by immunoSEQ multiplex PCR. The repertoire holds 90,000 to 100,000 clones, with around 74% as singletons. CDR1 and CDR2 from the germline V gene are PRHDT and FYEKMQ (reference sequence). CDR3 size: 13 residues. Trimming took 1 base from V and 11 from J, leaving 11 bases between them. The sequence came from a human donor with non-small cell lung cancer who had a partial response to radiotherapy plus ipilimumab. Some clones in this sample may be carry-over from other donors' samples. The V gene is TRBV13, the J gene TRBJ1-4, with D unresolved. The material was peripheral blood, obtained from a patient treated with radiotherapy plus ipilimumab. The CDR3 loop reads CASSLVAREKLFF. CDR3 sequence (DNA): TGTGCCAGCAGCTTAGTAGCTCGGGAGAAACTGTTTTTT.